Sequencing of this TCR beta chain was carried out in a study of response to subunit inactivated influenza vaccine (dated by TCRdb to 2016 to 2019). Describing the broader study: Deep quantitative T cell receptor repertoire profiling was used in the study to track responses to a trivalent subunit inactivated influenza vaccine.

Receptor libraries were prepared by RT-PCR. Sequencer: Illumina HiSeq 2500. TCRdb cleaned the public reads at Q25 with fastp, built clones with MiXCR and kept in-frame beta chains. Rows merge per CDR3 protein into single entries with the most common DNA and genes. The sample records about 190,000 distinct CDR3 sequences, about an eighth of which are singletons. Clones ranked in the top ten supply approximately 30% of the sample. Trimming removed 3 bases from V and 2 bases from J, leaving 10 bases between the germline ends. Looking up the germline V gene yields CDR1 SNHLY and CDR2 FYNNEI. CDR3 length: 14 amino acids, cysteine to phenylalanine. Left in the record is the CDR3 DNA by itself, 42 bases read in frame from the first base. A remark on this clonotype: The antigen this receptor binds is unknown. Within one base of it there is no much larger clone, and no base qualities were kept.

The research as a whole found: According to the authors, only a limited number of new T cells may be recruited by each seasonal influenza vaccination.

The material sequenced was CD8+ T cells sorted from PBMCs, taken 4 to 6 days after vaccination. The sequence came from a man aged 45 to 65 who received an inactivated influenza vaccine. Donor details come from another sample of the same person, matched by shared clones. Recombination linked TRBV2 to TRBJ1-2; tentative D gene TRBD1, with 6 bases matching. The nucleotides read TGTGCCAGCAGTGAGGGGGGCTCAAACTATGGCTACACCTTC. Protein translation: CASSEGGSNYGYTF.